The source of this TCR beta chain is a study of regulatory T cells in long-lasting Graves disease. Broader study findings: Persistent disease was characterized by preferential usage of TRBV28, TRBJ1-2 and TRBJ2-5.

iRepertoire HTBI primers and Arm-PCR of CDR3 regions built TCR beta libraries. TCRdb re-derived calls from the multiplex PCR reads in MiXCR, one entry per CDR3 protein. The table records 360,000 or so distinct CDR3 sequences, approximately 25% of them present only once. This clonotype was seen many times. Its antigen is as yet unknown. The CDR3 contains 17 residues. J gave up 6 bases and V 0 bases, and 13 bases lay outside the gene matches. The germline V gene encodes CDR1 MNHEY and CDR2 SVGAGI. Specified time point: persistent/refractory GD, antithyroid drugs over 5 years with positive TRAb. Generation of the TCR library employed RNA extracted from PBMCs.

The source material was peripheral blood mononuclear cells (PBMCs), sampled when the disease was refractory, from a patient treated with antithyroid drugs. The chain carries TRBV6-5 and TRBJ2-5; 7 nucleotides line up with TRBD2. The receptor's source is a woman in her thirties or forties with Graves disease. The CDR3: CASSYSIRGGSIKTQYF. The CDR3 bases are TGTGCCAGCAGTTACTCGATACGGGGCGGGAGTATCAAGACCCAGTACTTC.